The following is a T cell receptor (beta chain) sequence with its context. This CDR3 contains 15 residues. In germline, CDR1 is MNHEY, CDR2 SVGAGI. V was clipped by 0 bases and J by 5 bases, with 13 bases between them. Sequenced by immunoSEQ multiplex PCR; TCRdb stores in-frame clones only, minus some. The sample records 200,000 to 250,000 clones, 90% to 95% being singletons. This sample is drawn from a study of control samples from healthy donors and cancer patients. Sequenced material: blood. The chain joins TRBV6-5 to TRBJ2-5; D not certain. This TCR came from a man in his forties or fifties in good health. The CDR3, as DNA: TGTGCCAGCAGTTACTCCTTTGAGTTGCTGGAGACCCAGTACTTC. Protein product: CASSYSFELLETQYF.